A selection of T cell receptor beta chains follows, all from one sample in a study of cytomegalovirus exposure and HLA in healthy donors. TCRdb's copy holds only in-frame clones and misses some; the assay was immunoSEQ multiplex PCR. The sample holds some 320,000 clones, roughly 87% seen once. Sequencing was done on a sample of PBMCs. The receptors originated from a woman in her twenties or thirties in good health and CMV-seropositive. CDR3s include the opening cysteine and the closing phenylalanine or tryptophan. The D gene is left open where the match is weak. A row's size may be missing; if present it is once, few, many or a size class.

clone size	J gene	D gene	V gene	CDR3 DNA	CDR3 protein
-	TRBJ2-7	-	TRBV7-9	TGTGCCAGCAGCCGACCGGGGCCCAGCACCTACGAGCAGTACTTC	CASSRPGPSTYEQYF
-	TRBJ2-3	-	TRBV5-1	TGCGCCAGCAGCTTGGAGGTCCCTAGCACAGATACGCAGTATTTT	CASSLEVPSTDTQYF
-	TRBJ1-5	-	TRBV19	TGTGCCAGTACCATAGATCGGAGAGGGAAAGGACAGCCCCAGCATTTT	CASTIDRRGKGQPQHF
-	TRBJ2-3	-	TRBV27	TGTGCCAGCAGCCGAGGTATGGATACGCAGTATTTT	CASSRGMDTQYF
-	TRBJ2-7	-	TRBV18	TGTGCCAGCTCACGACTACCCCCAAGCTCCTACGAGCAGTACTTC	CASSRLPPSSYEQYF
-	TRBJ1-6	-	TRBV9	TGTGCCAGCAGCGTCCTTGACAGTAAGAATTCACCCCTCCACTTT	CASSVLDSKNSPLHF
-	TRBJ1-4	-	TRBV2	TGTGCCACCCAGAAATTTTTAGCCGCTGAAAAACTGTTTTTT	CATQKFLAAEKLFF
once	TRBJ2-5	-	TRBV7-9	TGTGCCAGCAGCTTAAAGGCAGGGCTCCAAGAGACCCAGTACTTC	CASSLKAGLQETQYF
once	TRBJ1-6	-	TRBV28	TGTGCCAGCAGTCCGGCCGGGACAATCGCTTCACCCCTCCACTTT	CASSPAGTIASPLHF
few	TRBJ1-2	TRBD1	TRBV30	TGTGCCTGGGGACAGGGGGCTACCTATGGCTACACCTTC	CAWGQGATYGYTF
once	TRBJ1-2	-	TRBV18	TGTGCCAGCTCACTACCGGACTCCTGGGGCTATGGCTACACCTTC	CASSLPDSWGYGYTF
-	TRBJ2-7	TRBD1	TRBV7-2	TGTGCCAGCAGCTTGAATTCAGGACAGGGGCAGTACTTC	CASSLNSGQGQYF
-	TRBJ2-7	-	TRBV15	TGTGCCACCAGCCCAGGGATCGGGCAGTACTTC	CATSPGIGQYF
once	TRBJ1-4	-	TRBV27	TGTGCCAGCAGTTTACCCAATAATGAAAAACTGTTTTTT	CASSLPNNEKLFF
-	TRBJ1-1	-	TRBV19	TGTGCCAGTAGTATGTTACGTGGTACTGAAGCTTTCTTT	CASSMLRGTEAFF
-	TRBJ2-2	-	TRBV27	TGTGCCAGCAGTCTAATAGTGGGGGCCGGCGGGGAGCTGTTTTTT	CASSLIVGAGGELFF
-	TRBJ1-1	-	TRBV6-5	TGTGCCAGCAGTTACTCCCGGGGCCCGGAAGCTTTCTTT	CASSYSRGPEAFF
-	TRBJ2-3	TRBD2	TRBV6-5	TGTGCCAGCAGTTGGGCCCAAGCGGGAGTGGTAGATACGCAGTATTTT	CASSWAQAGVVDTQYF
-	TRBJ1-2	-	TRBV7-3	TGTGCCAGCAGCTTAACGGGGCCAATCGGTCATGGCTACACCTTC	CASSLTGPIGHGYTF
-	TRBJ2-1	TRBD2	TRBV10-3	TGTGCCATCACTGGTCGGGAGGGAGAATCTGAGCAGTTCTTC	CAITGREGESEQFF
-	TRBJ1-6	TRBD1	TRBV4-3	TGCGCCAGCAGCCAAGATGGGGACAGTTATTCACCCCTCCACTTT	CASSQDGDSYSPLHF
-	TRBJ2-5	-	TRBV7-2	TGTGCCAGCAGCTTAAACGGGGAAGAGACCCAGTACTTC	CASSLNGEETQYF
-	TRBJ2-1	TRBD2	TRBV6-1	TGTGCCAGCAGGCCCGGACTAGCGGGGCTCTATGAGCAGTTCTTC	CASRPGLAGLYEQFF
few	TRBJ2-1	-	TRBV28	TGTGCCAGCTCCCCCGGCACCAATGAGCAGTTCTTC	CASSPGTNEQFF
-	TRBJ2-3	-	TRBV5-1	TGCGCCAGCAGCTTGGCCCTGGGGGGGCCACCGATCGAGGCAGATACGCAGTATTTT	CASSLALGGPPIEADTQYF
once	TRBJ2-1	TRBD2	TRBV7-9	TGTGCCAGCAGTTTAGACGGACTAGCGGGGAACGACGAGCAGTTCTTC	CASSLDGLAGNDEQFF
-	TRBJ2-1	-	TRBV19	TGTGCCAGTAGTATAGCCCAGGGGGGCTCCTACAATGAGCAGTTCTTC	CASSIAQGGSYNEQFF
-	TRBJ2-2	-	TRBV30	TGTGCCTGGAGTGTACTCCCAGTAACCGGGGAGCTGTTTTTT	CAWSVLPVTGELFF
-	TRBJ2-7	TRBD1	TRBV29-1	TGCAGCGTTGAGGCGACAGGGAATAGTGGCTACGAGCAGTACTTC	CSVEATGNSGYEQYF
-	TRBJ1-4	TRBD1	TRBV7-3	TGTGCCAGCAGCTTAGACGGGACAGGGAATGAAAAACTGTTTTTT	CASSLDGTGNEKLFF
few	TRBJ2-5	-	TRBV5-4	TGTGCCAGCAGCTTGGGGGGCGAACTGGGGACCCAGTACTTC	CASSLGGELGTQYF
-	TRBJ2-1	TRBD2	TRBV27	TGTGCCAGCACCCATGGACTAGCGGGGTTCAATGAGCAGTTCTTC	CASTHGLAGFNEQFF
once	TRBJ2-2	TRBD1	TRBV4-2	TGTGCCAGCAGCGCCCGACAGGGAAACACCGGGGAGCTGTTTTTT	CASSARQGNTGELFF
-	TRBJ2-7	TRBD1	TRBV29-1	TGCAGCGTTATCCCCGGGACAGGGAACTACGAGCAGTACTTC	CSVIPGTGNYEQYF
once	TRBJ2-2	-	TRBV27	TGTGCCAGCACCCTCTTCCTGAAGAGTGGAAACACCGGGGAGCTGTTTTTT	CASTLFLKSGNTGELFF
-	TRBJ2-5	TRBD1	TRBV19	TGTGCCAGTAGTCCAGGGACAGCAGAGACCCAGTACTTC	CASSPGTAETQYF
-	TRBJ1-1	-	TRBV19	TGTGCCAGTAGTAGGGCCGGGTCGGGCACTGAAGCTTTCTTT	CASSRAGSGTEAFF
-	TRBJ2-1	TRBD2	TRBV5-6	TGTGCCAGCAGCTTTGGGACTAGCAATGAGCAGTTCTTC	CASSFGTSNEQFF
once	TRBJ1-6	-	TRBV15	TGTGCCACCAGCAGAGATCCTGGGGGATCACCCCTCCACTTT	CATSRDPGGSPLHF
-	TRBJ2-6	-	TRBV9	TGTGCCAGCACCGCCCACCTCTCTGGGGCCAACGTCCTGACTTTC	CASTAHLSGANVLTF
-	TRBJ2-3	-	TRBV28	TGTGCCAGCAGTTCGCCACAGGGTAACACAGATACGCAGTATTTT	CASSSPQGNTDTQYF
-	TRBJ1-4	-	TRBV29-1	TGCAGCGGTGGGGCCGAGGAAAAACTGTTTTTT	CSGGAEEKLFF
-	TRBJ1-5	-	TRBV7-2	TGTGCCAGCAGCGACAGGAGGGCTCAGCCCCAGCATTTT	CASSDRRAQPQHF
-	TRBJ1-5	-	TRBV9	TGTGCCAGCAGCGCAACCGGGTCGGATCAGCCCCAGCATTTT	CASSATGSDQPQHF